Given below is one T cell receptor beta chain in context. With 10-nucleotide random UMIs included, cDNA was synthesized by 5'RACE. TCRdb reprocessed the 5' RACE reads with MiXCR, giving one entry per CDR3 protein. The table has more than 45,000 distinct CDR3 sequences, around 4% seen once. These data belong to a study of neurological immune-mediated disorders. The CDR3 consists of 15 residues. After removal of 6 bases from V and 6 bases from J, the junction contained 7 bases not matched to a gene. The V gene's germline CDR1 is SGHVS and CDR2 FNYEAQ. The chain employs TRBV7-6 and TRBJ2-2; 10 bases line up with TRBD1. The clonotype comes from a man aged 25 to 45 with multiple sclerosis. The sequenced material came from PBMCs. CDR3 DNA sequence: TGTGCCAGCAGGGGGGACAGGGGACGGTCCGGGGAGCTGTTTTTT. Its translation is CASRGDRGRSGELFF.